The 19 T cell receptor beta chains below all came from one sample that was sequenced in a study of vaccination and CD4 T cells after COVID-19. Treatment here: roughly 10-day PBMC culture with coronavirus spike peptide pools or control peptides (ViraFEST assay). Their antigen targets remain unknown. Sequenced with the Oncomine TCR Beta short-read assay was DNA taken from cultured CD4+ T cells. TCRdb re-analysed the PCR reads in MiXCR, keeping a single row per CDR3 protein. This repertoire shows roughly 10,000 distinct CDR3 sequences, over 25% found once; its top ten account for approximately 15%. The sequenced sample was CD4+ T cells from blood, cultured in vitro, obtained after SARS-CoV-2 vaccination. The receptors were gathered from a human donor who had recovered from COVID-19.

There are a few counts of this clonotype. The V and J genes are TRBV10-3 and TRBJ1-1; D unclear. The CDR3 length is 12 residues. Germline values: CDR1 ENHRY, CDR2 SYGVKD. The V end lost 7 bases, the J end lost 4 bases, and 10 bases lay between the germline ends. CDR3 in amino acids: CAINREGTEAFF. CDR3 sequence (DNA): TGTGCCATCAATCGTGAGGGCACTGAAGCTTTCTTT.

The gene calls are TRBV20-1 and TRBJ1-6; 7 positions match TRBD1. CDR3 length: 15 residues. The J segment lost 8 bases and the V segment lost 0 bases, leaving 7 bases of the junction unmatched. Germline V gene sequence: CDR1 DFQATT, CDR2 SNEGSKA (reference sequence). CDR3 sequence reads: CSAREGGTVYSPLHF. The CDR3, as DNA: TGCAGTGCTAGAGAGGGGGGGACAGTCTATTCACCCCTCCACTTT.

The DNA of the CDR3 is TGTGCCAGCAGTTTATTGTGGACAGTGAACACCGGGGAGCTGTTTTTT. It encodes CASSLLWTVNTGELFF. The chain uses TRBV28 and TRBJ2-2, with D maybe TRBD1 (6 bases). Germline V gives CDR1 MDHEN, CDR2 SYDVKM. The length of the CDR3 is 16 residues. Trimming cost V 1 base and J 1 base, with 10 bases left between them.

The CDR3 bases are TGTGCCAGCAGCTCCAGGGGGCAAGCTACAATCGAGCAGTTCTTC. Amino acid sequence: CASSSRGQATIEQFF. The V gene is TRBV9, the J gene TRBJ2-1; 8 positions agree with TRBD1. This CDR3 region has 15 residues. Germline values: CDR1 SGDLS, CDR2 YYNGEE. J gave up 10 bases and V 4 bases, and 13 bases lay outside the gene matches.

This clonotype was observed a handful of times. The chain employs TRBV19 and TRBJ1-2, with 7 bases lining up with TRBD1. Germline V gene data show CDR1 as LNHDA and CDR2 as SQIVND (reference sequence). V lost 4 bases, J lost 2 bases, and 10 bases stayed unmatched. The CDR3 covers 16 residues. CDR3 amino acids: CASSKPGTAVNYGYTF. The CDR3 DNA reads TGTGCCAGTAGTAAACCAGGGACAGCGGTCAACTATGGCTACACCTTC.

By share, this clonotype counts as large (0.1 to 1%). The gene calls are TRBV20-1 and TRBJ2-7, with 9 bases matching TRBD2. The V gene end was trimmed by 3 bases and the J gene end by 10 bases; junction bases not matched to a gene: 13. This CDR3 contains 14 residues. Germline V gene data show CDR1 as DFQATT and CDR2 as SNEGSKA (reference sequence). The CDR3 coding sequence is TGCAGTGCTAGGTTCGGGCTAGCGGGATACCCCCAGTACTTC. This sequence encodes CSARFGLAGYPQYF.

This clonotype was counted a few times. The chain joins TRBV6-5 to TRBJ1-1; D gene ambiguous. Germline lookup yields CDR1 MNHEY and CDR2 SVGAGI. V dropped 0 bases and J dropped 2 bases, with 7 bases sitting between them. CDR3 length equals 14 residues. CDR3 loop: CASSYSPINTEAFF. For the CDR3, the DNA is TGTGCCAGCAGTTACTCGCCAATTAACACTGAAGCTTTCTTT.

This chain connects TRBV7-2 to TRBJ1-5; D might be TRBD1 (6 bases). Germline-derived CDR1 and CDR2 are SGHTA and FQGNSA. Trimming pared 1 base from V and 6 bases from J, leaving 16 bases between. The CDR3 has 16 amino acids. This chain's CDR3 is CASSLEATGVTQPQHF. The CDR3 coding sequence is TGTGCCAGCAGCTTAGAGGCGACAGGAGTAACTCAGCCCCAGCATTTT. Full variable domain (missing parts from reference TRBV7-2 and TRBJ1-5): GAGVSQSPSNKVTEKGKDVELRCDPISGHTALYWYRQSLGQGLEFLIYFQGNSAPDKSGLPSDRFSAERTGGSVSTLTIQRTQQEDSAVYLCASSLEATGVTQPQHFGDGTRLSIL.

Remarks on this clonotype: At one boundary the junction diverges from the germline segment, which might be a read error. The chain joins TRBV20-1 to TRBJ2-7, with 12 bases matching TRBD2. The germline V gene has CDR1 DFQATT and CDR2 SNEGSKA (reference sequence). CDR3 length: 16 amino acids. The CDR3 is CSARVGLAGVPYERYF. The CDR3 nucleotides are TGCAGTGCTAGAGTGGGACTAGCGGGCGTGCCCTACGAGCGGTACTTC.

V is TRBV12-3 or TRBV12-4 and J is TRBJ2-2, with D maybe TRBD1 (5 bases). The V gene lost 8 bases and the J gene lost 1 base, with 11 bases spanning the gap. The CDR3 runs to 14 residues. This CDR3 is CASARTLNTGELFF. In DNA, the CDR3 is TGTGCCAGCGCCCGGACACTGAACACCGGGGAGCTGTTTTTT.

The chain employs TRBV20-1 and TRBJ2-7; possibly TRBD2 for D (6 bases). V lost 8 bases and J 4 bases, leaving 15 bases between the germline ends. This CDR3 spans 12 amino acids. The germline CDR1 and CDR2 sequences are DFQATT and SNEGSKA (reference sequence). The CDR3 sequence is CSTNGGRYEQYF. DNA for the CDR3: TGCAGTACAAATGGGGGGAGGTACGAGCAGTACTTC.

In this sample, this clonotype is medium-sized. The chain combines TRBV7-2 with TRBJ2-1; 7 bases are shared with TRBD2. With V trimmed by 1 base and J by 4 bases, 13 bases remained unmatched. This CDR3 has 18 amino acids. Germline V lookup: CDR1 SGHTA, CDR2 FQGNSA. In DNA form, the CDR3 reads TGTGCCAGCAGCTTAGGGTGGGGTTTAGCGGGCCGATACAATGAGCAGTTCTTC. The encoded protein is CASSLGWGLAGRYNEQFF.

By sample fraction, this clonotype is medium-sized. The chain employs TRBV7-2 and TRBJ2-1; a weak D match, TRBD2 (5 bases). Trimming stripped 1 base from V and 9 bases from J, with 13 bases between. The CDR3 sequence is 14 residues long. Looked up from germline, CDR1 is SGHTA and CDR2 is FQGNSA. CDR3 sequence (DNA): TGTGCCAGCAGCTTAGTTGGGCGGGTCGGTGAGCAGTTCTTC. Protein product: CASSLVGRVGEQFF.

CDR3 region: CSARLAGNTGELFF. CDR3 coding DNA: TGCAGTGCTAGACTAGCGGGAAACACCGGGGAGCTGTTTTTT. V is TRBV20-1 and J is TRBJ2-2, with 9 positions matching TRBD2. The CDR3 sequence is 14 residues long. Germline assignment: CDR1 DFQATT and CDR2 SNEGSKA (reference sequence). Trimming took 2 bases from V and 2 from J; bases not matched to a gene: 0.

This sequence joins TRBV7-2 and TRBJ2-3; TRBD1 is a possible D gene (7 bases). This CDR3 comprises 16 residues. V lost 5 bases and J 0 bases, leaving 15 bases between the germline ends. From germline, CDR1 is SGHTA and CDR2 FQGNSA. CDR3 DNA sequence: TGTGCCAGCAGCCCAGGGGGGACGCCGAGCACAGATACGCAGTATTTT. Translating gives CASSPGGTPSTDTQYF.

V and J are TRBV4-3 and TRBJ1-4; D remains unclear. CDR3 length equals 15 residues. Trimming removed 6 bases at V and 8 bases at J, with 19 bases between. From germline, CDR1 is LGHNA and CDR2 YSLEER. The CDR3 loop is CASSPVGRGVEKLFF. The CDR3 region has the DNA TGCGCCAGCAGTCCGGTGGGAAGAGGTGTGGAAAAACTGTTTTTT.

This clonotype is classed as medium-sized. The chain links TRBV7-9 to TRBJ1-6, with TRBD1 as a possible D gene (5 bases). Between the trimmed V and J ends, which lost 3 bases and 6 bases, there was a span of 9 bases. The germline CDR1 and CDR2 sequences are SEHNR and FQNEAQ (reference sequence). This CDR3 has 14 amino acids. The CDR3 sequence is CASSLGDLNSPLHF. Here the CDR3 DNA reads TGTGCCAGCAGCTTGGGGGATCTTAATTCACCCCTCCACTTT. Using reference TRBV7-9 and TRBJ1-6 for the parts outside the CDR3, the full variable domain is DTGVSQNPRHKITKRGQNVTFRCDPISEHNRLYWYRQTLGQGPEFLTYFQNEAQLEKSRLLSDRFSAERPKGSFSTLEIQRTEQGDSAMYLCASSLGDLNSPLHFGNGTRLTVT.

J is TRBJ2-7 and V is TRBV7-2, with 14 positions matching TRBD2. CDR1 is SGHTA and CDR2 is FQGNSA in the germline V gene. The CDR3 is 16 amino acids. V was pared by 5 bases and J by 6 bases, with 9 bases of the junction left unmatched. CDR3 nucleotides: TGTGCCAGCAGCGCGCGCGGGACTAGCGGGAGAACCGAGCAGTACTTC. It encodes CASSARGTSGRTEQYF.

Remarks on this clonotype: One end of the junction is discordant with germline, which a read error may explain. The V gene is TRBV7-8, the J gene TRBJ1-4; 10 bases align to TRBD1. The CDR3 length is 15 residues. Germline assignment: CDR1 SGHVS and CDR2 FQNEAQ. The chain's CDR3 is CASSTRQGARERLFF. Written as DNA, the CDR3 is TGTGCCAGCAGCACTCGACAGGGGGCTAGGGAAAGACTGTTTTTT.